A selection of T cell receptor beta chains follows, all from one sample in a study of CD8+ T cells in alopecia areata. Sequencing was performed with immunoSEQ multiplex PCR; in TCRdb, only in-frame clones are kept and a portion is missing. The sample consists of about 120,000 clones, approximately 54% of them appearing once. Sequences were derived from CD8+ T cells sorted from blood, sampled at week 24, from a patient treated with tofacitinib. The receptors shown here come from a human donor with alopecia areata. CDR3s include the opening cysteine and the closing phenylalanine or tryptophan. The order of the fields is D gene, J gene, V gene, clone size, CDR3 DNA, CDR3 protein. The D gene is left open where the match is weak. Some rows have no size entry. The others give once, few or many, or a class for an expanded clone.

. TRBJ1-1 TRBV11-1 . TGTGCCAGCAGCTTAGAGATCTATAGCACTGAAGCTTTCTTT CASSLEIYSTEAFF
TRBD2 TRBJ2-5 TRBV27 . TGTGCCAGTTGGGGCGGGGGTCCCCAAGAGACCCAGTACTTC CASWGGGPQETQYF
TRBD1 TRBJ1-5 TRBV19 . TGTGCCAGTAGTATCCGGGACAGGGATCAGCCCCAGCATTTT CASSIRDRDQPQHF
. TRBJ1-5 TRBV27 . TGTGCCAGCAGTTTAGGGGCCCATCAACCCCAGCATTTT CASSLGAHQPQHF
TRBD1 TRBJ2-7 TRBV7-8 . TGTGCCAGCAGCTTAGTGTCAGGGGGCGCCTCCGACGAGCAGTACTTC CASSLVSGGASDEQYF
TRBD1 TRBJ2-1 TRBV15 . TGTGCCACCAGCAGGGCCAGGGGGTCCTACAATGAGCAGTTCTTC CATSRARGSYNEQFF
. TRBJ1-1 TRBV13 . TGTGCCAGCAGCTTAGGACTCAGCACTGAAGCTTTCTTT CASSLGLSTEAFF
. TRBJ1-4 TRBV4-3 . TGCGCCAGCAGCCAAGAAGGAAACTATGAAAAACTGTTTTTT CASSQEGNYEKLFF
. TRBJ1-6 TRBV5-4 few TGTGCCAGCAGCTCTAACGGGTCACCCCTCCACTTT CASSSNGSPLHF
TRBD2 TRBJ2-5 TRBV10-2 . TGCGCCACCTATAGCGGGGCACCTCAAGAGACCCAGTACTTC CATYSGAPQETQYF
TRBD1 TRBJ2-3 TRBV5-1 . TGCGCCAGCAGCTTCCAGGGGGCTCGAGGCACAGATACGCAGTATTTT CASSFQGARGTDTQYF
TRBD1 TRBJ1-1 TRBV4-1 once TGCGCCAGCAGCCTGGGGACAGTGGGCACTGAAGCTTTCTTT CASSLGTVGTEAFF
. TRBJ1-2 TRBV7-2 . TGTGCCAGCAGCTTAGGCGTCAGAGTCCTCTATGGCTACACCTTC CASSLGVRVLYGYTF
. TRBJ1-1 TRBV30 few TGTGCCTGGAGTGTACAGGAGGACGCTGAAGCTTTCTTT CAWSVQEDAEAFF
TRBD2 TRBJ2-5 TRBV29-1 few TGCAGCGTTGAAGAGGTTAGCGGGGGCCAAGAGACCCAGTACTTC CSVEEVSGGQETQYF
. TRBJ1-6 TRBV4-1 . TGCGCCAGCAGCCAAGAGGCGGGGTTCAATTCACCCCTCCACTTT CASSQEAGFNSPLHF
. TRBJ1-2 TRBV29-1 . TGCAGCGTTGAAGATACCGGGGTGCATGGCTACACCTTC CSVEDTGVHGYTF
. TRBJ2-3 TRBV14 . TGTGCCAGCAGCTCAAGACAGCCGACGGCCTCAGATACGCAGTATTTT CASSSRQPTASDTQYF
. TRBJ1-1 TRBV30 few TGTGCCTCCGGCGCGAACACTGAAGCTTTCTTT CASGANTEAFF
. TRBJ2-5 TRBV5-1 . TGCGCCAGCAGCCCCGAGGGCGCCCAAGAGACCCAGTACTTC CASSPEGAQETQYF
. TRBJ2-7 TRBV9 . TGTGCCAGCAGCCCCCAGGGCTCCTACGAGCAGTACTTC CASSPQGSYEQYF
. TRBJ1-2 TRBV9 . TGTGCCAGCAGCCCTCGAATCCAGGCGATTAACTATGGCTACACCTTC CASSPRIQAINYGYTF
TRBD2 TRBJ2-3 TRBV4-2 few TGTGCCAGCAGCCAGTACTGGGCGGGGGAAGGAGATACGCAGTATTTT CASSQYWAGEGDTQYF
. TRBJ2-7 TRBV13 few TGTGCCAGCAGCTTGGGGGTGGGGCCGGCCAAGAACTACGAGCAGTACTTC CASSLGVGPAKNYEQYF
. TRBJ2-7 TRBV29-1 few TGCAGCGTTAGAGAGGGCTACGAGCAGTACTTC CSVREGYEQYF
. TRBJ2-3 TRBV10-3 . TGTGCCATCAGTGAGGGCGGCACAGATACGCAGTATTTT CAISEGGTDTQYF
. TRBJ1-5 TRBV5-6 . TGTGCCAGCAGCTTGAGGGGCGATAGCAATCAGCCCCAGCATTTT CASSLRGDSNQPQHF
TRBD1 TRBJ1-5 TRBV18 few TGTGCCAGCTCACCCAGACAGGGGTATCAGCCCCAGCATTTT CASSPRQGYQPQHF
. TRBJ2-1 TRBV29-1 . TGCAGCGTTGTCGAAGGGACCTACAATGAGCAGTTCTTC CSVVEGTYNEQFF
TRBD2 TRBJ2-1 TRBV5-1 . TGCGCCAGCAGCTTCGGGGGGTTCAATGAGCAGTTCTTC CASSFGGFNEQFF
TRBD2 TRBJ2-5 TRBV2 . TGTGCCAGCAGTGAAGTCAGCGGGGATTTTCAAGAGACCCAGTACTTC CASSEVSGDFQETQYF
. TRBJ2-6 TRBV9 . TGTGCCAGCAGCGTGACGCTCTCTGGGGCCAACGTCCTGACTTTC CASSVTLSGANVLTF
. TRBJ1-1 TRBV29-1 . TGCAGCGTGGTCGGGGCTTCCGGGTGGGAAGCTTTCTTT CSVVGASGWEAFF
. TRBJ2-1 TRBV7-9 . TGTGCCAGCAGCAAGACCTTAAAGCAGTTCTTC CASSKTLKQFF
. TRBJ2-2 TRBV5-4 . TGTGCCAGCAGCTTGGACGGGGAGCTGTTTTTT CASSLDGELFF
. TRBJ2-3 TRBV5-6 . TGTGCCAGCAGCTACGCCGACCAGTCCCTCACAGATACGCAGTATTTT CASSYADQSLTDTQYF
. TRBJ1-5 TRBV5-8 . TGTGCCAGCAGCCCAAACAGGGAGGGTCGCAATCAGCCCCAGCATTTT CASSPNREGRNQPQHF
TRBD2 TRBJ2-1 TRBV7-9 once TGTGCCAGCAGCTTACGGGCACCGGGACTAGCGGGGAATGAGCAGTTCTTC CASSLRAPGLAGNEQFF
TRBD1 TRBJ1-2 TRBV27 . TGTGCCAGCAGCTCCTCGCCAACAGGGGGGGGCGGCTACACCTTC CASSSSPTGGGGYTF
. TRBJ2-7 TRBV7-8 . TGTGCCAGCAGCTTAGTTGTCTCCTACGAGCAGTACTTC CASSLVVSYEQYF
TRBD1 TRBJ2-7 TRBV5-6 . TGTGCCAGCAGCTACGGGACAGTCTACGAGCAGTACTTC CASSYGTVYEQYF
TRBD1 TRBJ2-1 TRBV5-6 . TGTGCCAGCAGCTCTTGGACAGGTTGGCAGGAGTTCTTC CASSSWTGWQEFF
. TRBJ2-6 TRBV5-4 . TGTGCCAGCAGCTTGGGACTGACTGGGGCCAACGTCCTGACTTTC CASSLGLTGANVLTF
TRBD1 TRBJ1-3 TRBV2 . TGTGCCAGCAGTTGGGGCCAGGGGGCAGACACCATATATTTT CASSWGQGADTIYF